This T cell receptor (beta chain) was recorded in a study of blood T cell repertoires in COVID-19. Turning to the study itself: Samples came from the United States, Italy and Spain, spanning acute and convalescent COVID-19. The analysed material was cDNA or gDNA that came from T cells, B-cell-depleted T cells, or PBMCs.

Study processing details: Reference gene primer amplification gave estimated nucleated cell counts. Repertoires were generated with immunoSEQ multiplex PCR, while TCRdb's copy carries only in-frame clones and drops some. V, J and clone size derive from that table, while D and trimming were established from the DNA sequence. The table lists under 85,000 clones, roughly 91% of them singletons, with around 14% in the top ten. Sequencing input: peripheral blood. This sequence originates from a man aged 65-85 years with active or convalescent COVID-19.

CDR3 region: CASRYGGSGYGKQFF. DNA for the CDR3: TGTGCCAGCCGATACGGCGGGAGTGGGTACGGGAAGCAGTTCTTC. The J gene is TRBJ2-1, the V gene TRBV14; TRBD2 agrees at 7 bases. This CDR3 has 15 residues. Germline values: CDR1 SGHDN, CDR2 FVKESK. Losses at the gene ends were 8 bases for V and 11 bases for J; bases not matched to a gene: 18. The full variable domain, rest sourced from reference TRBV14 and TRBJ2-1, is EAGVTQFPSHSVIEKGQTVTLRCDPISGHDNLYWYRRVMGKEIKFLLHFVKESKQDESGMPNNRFLAERTGGTYSTLKVQPAELEDSGVYFCASRYGGSGYGKQFFGPGTRLTVL.